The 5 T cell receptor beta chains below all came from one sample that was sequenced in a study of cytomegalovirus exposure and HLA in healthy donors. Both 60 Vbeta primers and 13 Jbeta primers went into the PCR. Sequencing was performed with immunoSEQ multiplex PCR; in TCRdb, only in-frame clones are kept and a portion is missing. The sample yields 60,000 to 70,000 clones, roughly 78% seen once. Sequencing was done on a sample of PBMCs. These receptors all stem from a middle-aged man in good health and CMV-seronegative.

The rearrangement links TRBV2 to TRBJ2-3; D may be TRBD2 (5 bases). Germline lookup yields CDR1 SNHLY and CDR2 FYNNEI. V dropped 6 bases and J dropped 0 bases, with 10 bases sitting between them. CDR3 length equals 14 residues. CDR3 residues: CASRAWTSTDTQYF. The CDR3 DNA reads TGTGCCAGCAGGGCTTGGACTAGCACAGATACGCAGTATTTT.

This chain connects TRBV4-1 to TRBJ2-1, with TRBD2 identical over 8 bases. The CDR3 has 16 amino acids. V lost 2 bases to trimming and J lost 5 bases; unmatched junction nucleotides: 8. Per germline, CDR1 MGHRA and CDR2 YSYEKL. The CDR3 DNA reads TGCGCCAGCAGCCAAACCGGGCGGGGGGAGCACAATGAGCAGTTCTTC. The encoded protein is CASSQTGRGEHNEQFF.

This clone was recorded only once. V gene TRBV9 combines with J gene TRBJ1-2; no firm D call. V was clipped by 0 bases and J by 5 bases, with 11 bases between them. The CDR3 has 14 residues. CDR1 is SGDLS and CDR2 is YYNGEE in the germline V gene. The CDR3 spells CASSVASTPYGYTF. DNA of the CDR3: TGTGCCAGCAGCGTAGCTAGCACACCGTATGGCTACACCTTC.

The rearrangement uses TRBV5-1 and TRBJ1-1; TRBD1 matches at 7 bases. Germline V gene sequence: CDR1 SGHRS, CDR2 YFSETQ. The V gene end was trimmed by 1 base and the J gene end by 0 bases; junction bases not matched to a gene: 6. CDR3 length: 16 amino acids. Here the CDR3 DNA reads TGCGCCAGCAGCTTGTATAAGACAGGGTTGAACACTGAAGCTTTCTTT. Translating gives CASSLYKTGLNTEAFF.

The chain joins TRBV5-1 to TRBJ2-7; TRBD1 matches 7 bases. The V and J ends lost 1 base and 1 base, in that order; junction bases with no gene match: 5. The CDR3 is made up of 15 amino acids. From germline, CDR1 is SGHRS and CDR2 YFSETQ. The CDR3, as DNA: TGCGCCAGCAGCTTGACAGGGGATCCTTCCTACGAGCAGTACTTC. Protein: CASSLTGDPSYEQYF.